This TCR beta chain is from a study of T cell responses to AZD1222 COVID-19 vaccine. Findings and caveats of the study: Spike regions recognized by vaccine-associated CD4 TCRs spanned the protein, led by 160-218 and 743-854.

As regards this clone: Its target is not known.

Second-dose intervals of approximately 4 or approximately 12 weeks were pooled. The data were produced by immunoSEQ multiplex PCR, yet TCRdb's version contains in-frame clones alone and is incomplete. The repertoire holds about 34,000 clones, with around three quarters as singletons. The origin of this receptor is an adult who received the AZD1222 COVID-19 vaccine. Material: peripheral blood, obtained 28 days after the second AZD1222 dose.

The CDR3 nucleotides read TGTGCCAGCAGTGACTGGGGGACTAGACGCACAGATACGCAGTATTTT. Translated: CASSDWGTRRTDTQYF. J is TRBJ2-3 and V is TRBV2; 8 bases fit TRBD2. There are 16 residues in the CDR3. J was trimmed by 1 base and V by 3 bases; bases with no gene match: 6. Germline V gene data show CDR1 as SNHLY and CDR2 as FYNNEI.